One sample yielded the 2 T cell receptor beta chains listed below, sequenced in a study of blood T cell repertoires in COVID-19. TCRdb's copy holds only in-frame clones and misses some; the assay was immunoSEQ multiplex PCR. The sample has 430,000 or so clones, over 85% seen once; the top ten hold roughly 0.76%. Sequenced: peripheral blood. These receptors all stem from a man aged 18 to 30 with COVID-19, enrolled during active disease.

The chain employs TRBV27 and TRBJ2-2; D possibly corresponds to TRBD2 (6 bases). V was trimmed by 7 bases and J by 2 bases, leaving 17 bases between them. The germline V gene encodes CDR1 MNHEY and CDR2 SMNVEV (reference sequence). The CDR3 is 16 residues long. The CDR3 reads CASTSEGRKNTGELFF. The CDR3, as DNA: TGTGCCAGCACCTCCGAGGGGAGGAAAAACACCGGGGAGCTGTTTTTT.

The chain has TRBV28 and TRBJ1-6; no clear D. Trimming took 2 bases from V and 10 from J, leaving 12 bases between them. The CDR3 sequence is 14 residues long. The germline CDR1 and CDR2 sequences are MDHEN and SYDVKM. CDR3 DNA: TGTGCCAGCAGTTTACAGGACTCAGGATCACCCCTCCACTTT. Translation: CASSLQDSGSPLHF.